Following are 18 T cell receptor beta chains from one sample sequenced in a study of blood T cell repertoires in COVID-19. Assay: immunoSEQ multiplex PCR; the TCRdb copy retains only in-frame clones and omits some. The sample records 250,000 to 350,000 clones, roughly 86% being singletons. Sequencing input: PBMCs or T cells enriched from blood (not recorded which). These receptor sequences come from a woman aged 45-60 years who had been exposed to COVID-19.

The rearrangement joins TRBV19 to TRBJ1-5; unclear D gene. The CDR3 runs 15 residues. V lost 6 bases and J lost 6, with 18 bases in between. Germline V gene data show CDR1 as LNHDA and CDR2 as SQIVND (reference sequence). The CDR3, as DNA: TGTGCCAGTAGCAACAGACCCACGGAAAGTCAGCCCCAGCATTTT. This sequence encodes CASSNRPTESQPQHF. Full variable domain (remainder filled in from reference TRBV19 and TRBJ1-5): DGGITQSPKYLFRKEGQNVTLSCEQNLNHDAMYWYRQDPGQGLRLIYYSQIVNDFQKGDIAEGYSVSREKKESFPLTVTSAQKNPTAFYLCASSNRPTESQPQHFGDGTRLSIL.

The genes are TRBV19 and TRBJ1-2, with a tentative D call TRBD1 (5 bases). The CDR3 consists of 14 residues. Germline CDR1 and CDR2: LNHDA and SQIVND (reference sequence). V gave up 5 bases and J gave up 2 bases, with 12 bases separating them. CDR3 region: CASSSTGRNYGYTF. In DNA, the CDR3 is TGTGCCAGTAGTTCCACAGGCCGGAACTATGGCTACACCTTC. Based on the CDR3 plus reference TRBV19 and TRBJ1-2, the full variable domain is DGGITQSPKYLFRKEGQNVTLSCEQNLNHDAMYWYRQDPGQGLRLIYYSQIVNDFQKGDIAEGYSVSREKKESFPLTVTSAQKNPTAFYLCASSSTGRNYGYTFGSGTRLTVV.

The J gene is TRBJ2-7, the V gene TRBV28; 10 bases agree with TRBD1. Germline CDR1 reads MDHEN; CDR2 reads SYDVKM. The CDR3 is 13 residues long. With V trimmed by 5 bases and J by 12 bases, 10 bases remained unmatched. DNA for the CDR3: TGTGCCAGCAGTCCGGGACAGGGGTGGCCGGGGTACTTC. Translating gives CASSPGQGWPGYF. The full variable domain, with the rest looked up from reference TRBV28 and TRBJ2-7, is DVKVTQSSRYLVKRTGEKVFLECVQDMDHENMFWYRQDPGLGLRLIYFSYDVKMKEKGDIPEGYSVSREKKERFSLILESASTNQTSMYLCASSPGQGWPGYFGPGTRLTVT.

The V call is TRBV5-1, the J call TRBJ2-3; 8 bases match TRBD1. This CDR3 has 14 amino acids. V was clipped by 4 bases and J by 5 bases; unmatched bases: 6. CDR1 is SGHRS and CDR2 is YFSETQ in the germline V gene. The CDR3 DNA reads as TGCGCCAGCAGCCCAGGGGGCTATGTAGATACGCAGTATTTT. Translated, it gives CASSPGGYVDTQYF.

The rearrangement joins TRBV27 to TRBJ1-2; possible D gene TRBD1, 6 bases. The germline V and J ends were trimmed by 8 bases and 7 bases, with 20 bases remaining between them. Germline CDR1 is MNHEY and CDR2 is SMNVEV (reference sequence). This CDR3 has 14 residues. CDR3 bases: TGTGCCAGCGGGGAATCAACAGGGCTAGGTGGCTACACCTTC. Amino acid sequence: CASGESTGLGGYTF.

The chain couples TRBV3-1 (or the pseudogene TRBV3-2) to TRBJ2-7, with a possible D match to TRBD2 (5 bases). The germline V and J ends were trimmed by 3 bases and 6 bases, with 15 bases remaining between them. The CDR3 extends over 14 amino acids. Germline V gene lookup returns CDR1 LGHDT and CDR2 YNNKEL (reference sequence). CDR3 residues: CASSQDSRVGEQYF. CDR3 in DNA: TGTGCCAGCAGCCAGGACTCACGGGTGGGCGAGCAGTACTTC.

The gene calls are TRBV5-8 and TRBJ2-7; 9 nucleotides match TRBD1. With V trimmed by 4 bases and J by 4 bases, 6 bases remained unmatched. Germline CDR1 reads SGHTS; CDR2 reads YDEGEE. The CDR3 has 14 amino acids. The CDR3 DNA sequence: TGTGCCAGCAGCCTGGGACAGGGAATTTACGAGCAGTACTTC. It encodes CASSLGQGIYEQYF.

J is TRBJ2-7 and V is TRBV13; 8 bases match TRBD1. Germline trimming cut 5 bases from V and 3 bases from J; bases unmatched to any gene: 9. CDR1 is PRHDT and CDR2 is FYEKMQ in the germline V gene (reference sequence). This CDR3 has 15 amino acids. The CDR3 DNA is TGTGCCAGCAGCCATTTCGGGACAGGAGTCTACGAGCAGTACTTC. It encodes CASSHFGTGVYEQYF.

This clone showed up just a few times. This chain uses TRBV4-2 with TRBJ1-5, with 11 bases aligning to TRBD1. The CDR3 runs to 16 residues. J gave up 5 bases and V 3 bases, and 6 bases lay outside the gene matches. Germline CDR1 and CDR2: LGHNA and YNFKEQ. The CDR3 loop is CASSHHRDRGDQPQHF. CDR3 DNA: TGTGCCAGCAGCCATCACCGGGACAGGGGGGATCAGCCCCAGCATTTT.

CDR3 residues: CASSLNTGSSGNTIYF. The CDR3 nucleotides read TGCGCCAGCAGTCTGAATACAGGGAGCTCAGGAAACACCATATATTTT. V gene TRBV5-1 combines with J gene TRBJ1-3, with TRBD1 as a possible D gene (6 bases). Trimming shortened V by 5 bases and J by 4 bases, and 19 bases separated the two germline ends. The CDR3 contains 16 residues. Germline CDR1 and CDR2: SGHRS and YFSETQ.

The V gene is TRBV29-1, the J gene TRBJ2-2; 7 positions agree with TRBD1. The length of the CDR3 is 13 residues. CDR1 is SQVTM and CDR2 is ANQGSEA in the germline V gene. Losses at the gene ends were 7 bases for V and 4 bases for J; bases not matched to a gene: 6. CDR3 protein: CSGLDRSTGELFF. CDR3 in DNA: TGCAGCGGGCTGGACAGGAGCACCGGGGAGCTGTTTTTT.

This clone was counted between two and nine times. The rearrangement uses TRBV19 and TRBJ2-3; TRBD2 agrees at 13 bases. Germline V gene lookup returns CDR1 LNHDA and CDR2 SQIVND (reference sequence). The CDR3 is made up of 15 amino acids. The V and J ends lost 8 bases and 5 bases, in that order; junction bases with no gene match: 7. CDR3 sequence reads: CASGGLAGMRDTQYF. The CDR3 DNA is TGTGCCAGTGGGGGACTAGCGGGGATGCGAGATACGCAGTATTTT. Full variable domain (missing parts from reference TRBV19 and TRBJ2-3): DGGITQSPKYLFRKEGQNVTLSCEQNLNHDAMYWYRQDPGQGLRLIYYSQIVNDFQKGDIAEGYSVSREKKESFPLTVTSAQKNPTAFYLCASGGLAGMRDTQYFGPGTRLTVL.

This CDR3 is CATSDRTSGGASETQYF. The CDR3 DNA reads TGTGCCACCAGTGACCGGACTAGCGGGGGGGCCTCGGAGACCCAGTACTTC. The chain combines TRBV24-1 with TRBJ2-5; the match to TRBD2 covers 15 bases. CDR1 and CDR2 (germline): KGHDR, SFDVKD. The CDR3 consists of 17 residues. V lost 4 bases and J lost 5; bases outside the gene matches: 7.

The chain combines TRBV6-5 with TRBJ2-7; 9 positions match TRBD2. Trimming took 6 bases from V and 3 from J; bases not matched to a gene: 6. This CDR3 has 14 residues. CDR1 is MNHEY and CDR2 is SVGAGI in the germline V gene. CDR3 coding DNA: TGTGCCAGCAGGTCCGGGACTAGCTACTACGAGCAGTACTTC. Its translation: CASRSGTSYYEQYF.

The chain is built from TRBV6-1 and TRBJ2-5; no definite D call. The V end was cut by 0 bases, the J end by 1 base, with 9 bases between. This CDR3 contains 15 residues. Germline-derived CDR1 and CDR2 are MNHNS and SASEGT. CDR3 amino acids: CASSEAHQAQETQYF. CDR3 bases: TGTGCCAGCAGTGAAGCTCATCAGGCCCAAGAGACCCAGTACTTC.

The rearrangement uses TRBV14 and TRBJ1-1, with a possible D match to TRBD1 (6 bases). Germline V gene lookup returns CDR1 SGHDN and CDR2 FVKESK. The germline V and J ends were trimmed by 3 bases and 6 bases, with 11 bases remaining between them. The CDR3 covers 13 residues. The CDR3 loop is CASSQQGRAEAFF. The CDR3 DNA reads as TGTGCCAGCAGCCAGCAGGGGAGGGCTGAAGCTTTCTTT.

The table lists this clone with a few counts. The CDR3 here is CASSIDPTGGNQPQHF. DNA of the CDR3: TGTGCCAGTAGTATAGATCCAACAGGGGGCAATCAGCCCCAGCATTTT. V and J are TRBV19 and TRBJ1-5, with TRBD1 matching over 7 bases. This CDR3 region has 16 residues. Germline loops: CDR1 LNHDA, CDR2 SQIVND (reference sequence). The V gene end was trimmed by 0 bases and the J gene end by 2 bases; junction bases not matched to a gene: 4.

The CDR3 sequence: CASSLVGGGGELFF. The CDR3 bases are TGTGCCAGCAGCTTGGTCGGCGGAGGCGGGGAGCTGTTTTTT. This chain connects TRBV5-4 to TRBJ2-2; a weak D match, TRBD2 (5 bases). CDR3 length equals 14 residues. The V gene's germline CDR1 is SGHNT and CDR2 YYREEE (reference sequence). V was cut by 0 bases and J by 7 bases, with 10 bases left in between.